This T cell receptor (beta chain) was sequenced during a study of cytomegalovirus exposure and HLA in healthy donors. Trimming cost V 4 bases and J 14 bases; bases outside gene matches: 4. This CDR3 has 10 residues. The germline V gene has CDR1 SQVTM and CDR2 ANQGSEA. A few counts support this clone. Its antigen is not identified. General observations from the study: Earlier results showed most TCR beta V segments being productive about 87% or about 30% of the time.

The PCR contained 60 Vbeta and 13 Jbeta primers. Clones were sequenced by immunoSEQ multiplex PCR, and TCRdb holds only the in-frame ones, with some missing. The sample records 100,000 to 150,000 clones, 15% to 20% being singletons. The chain is built from TRBV29-1 and TRBJ1-3; 8 bases line up with TRBD1. Sequencing was performed on PBMCs. This clonotype was sampled from a female donor in good health and CMV-seropositive. CDR3 nucleotide sequence: TGCAGCGTTGTGCAGGGGGCCGTATATTTT. Its protein is CSVVQGAVYF.